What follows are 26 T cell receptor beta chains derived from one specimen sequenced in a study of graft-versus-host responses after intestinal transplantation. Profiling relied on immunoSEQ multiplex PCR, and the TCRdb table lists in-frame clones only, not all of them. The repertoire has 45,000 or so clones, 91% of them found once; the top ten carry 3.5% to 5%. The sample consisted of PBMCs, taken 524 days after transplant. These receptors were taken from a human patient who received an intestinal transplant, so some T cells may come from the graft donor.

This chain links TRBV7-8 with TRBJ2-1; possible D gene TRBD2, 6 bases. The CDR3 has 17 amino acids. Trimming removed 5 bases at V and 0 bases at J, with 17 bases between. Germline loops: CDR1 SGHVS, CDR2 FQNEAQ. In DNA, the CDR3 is TGTGCCAGCAGCCGGGGACCCCGGGAGAGCTCCTACAATGAGCAGTTCTTC. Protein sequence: CASSRGPRESSYNEQFF.

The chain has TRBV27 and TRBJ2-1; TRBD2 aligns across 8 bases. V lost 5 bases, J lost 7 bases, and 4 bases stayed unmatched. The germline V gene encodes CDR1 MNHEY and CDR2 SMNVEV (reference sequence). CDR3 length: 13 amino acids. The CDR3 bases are TGTGCCAGCAGTCGCGGACTAGCTAATGAGCAGTTCTTC. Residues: CASSRGLANEQFF.

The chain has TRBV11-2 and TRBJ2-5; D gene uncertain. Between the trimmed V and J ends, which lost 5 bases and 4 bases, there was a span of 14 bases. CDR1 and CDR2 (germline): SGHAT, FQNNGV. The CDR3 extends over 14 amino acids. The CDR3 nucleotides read TGTGCCAGCAGCCCCACCCTGTCCCCAGAGACCCAGTACTTC. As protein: CASSPTLSPETQYF.

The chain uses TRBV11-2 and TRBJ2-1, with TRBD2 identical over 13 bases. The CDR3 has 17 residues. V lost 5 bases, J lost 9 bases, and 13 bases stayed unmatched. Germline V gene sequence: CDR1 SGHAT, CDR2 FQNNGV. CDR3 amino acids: CASSVTPLAGGPGEQFF. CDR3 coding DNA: TGTGCCAGCAGCGTGACCCCACTAGCGGGAGGGCCGGGTGAGCAGTTCTTC.

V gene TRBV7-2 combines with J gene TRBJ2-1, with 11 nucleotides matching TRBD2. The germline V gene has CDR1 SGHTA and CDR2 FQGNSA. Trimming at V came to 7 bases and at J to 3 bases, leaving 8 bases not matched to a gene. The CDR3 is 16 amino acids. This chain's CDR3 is CASTYHSGRGYNEQFF. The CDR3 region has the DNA TGTGCCAGCACGTACCATAGCGGGAGGGGCTACAATGAGCAGTTCTTC.

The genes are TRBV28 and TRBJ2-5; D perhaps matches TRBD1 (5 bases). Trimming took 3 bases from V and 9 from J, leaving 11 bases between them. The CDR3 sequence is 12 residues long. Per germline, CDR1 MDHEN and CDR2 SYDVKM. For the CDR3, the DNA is TGTGCCAGCAGTTTGGGGCCTCGGGCCCAGTACTTC. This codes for CASSLGPRAQYF.

The CDR3 nucleotides read TGTGCCAGCAGTTCCCCTAGCGGAATCAATGAGCAGTTCTTC. It translates to CASSSPSGINEQFF. The chain carries TRBV28 and TRBJ2-1, with 7 bases matching TRBD2. V was clipped by 4 bases and J by 6 bases; unmatched bases: 6. This CDR3 is built from 14 residues. Germline V gene lookup returns CDR1 MDHEN and CDR2 SYDVKM.

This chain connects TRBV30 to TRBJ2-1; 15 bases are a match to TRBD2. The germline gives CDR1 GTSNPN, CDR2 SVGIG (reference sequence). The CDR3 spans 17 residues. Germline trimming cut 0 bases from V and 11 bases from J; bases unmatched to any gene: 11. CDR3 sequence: CAWSVWTSGRGDRKQFF. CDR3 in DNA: TGTGCCTGGAGTGTTTGGACTAGCGGGAGGGGCGATAGGAAGCAGTTCTTC.

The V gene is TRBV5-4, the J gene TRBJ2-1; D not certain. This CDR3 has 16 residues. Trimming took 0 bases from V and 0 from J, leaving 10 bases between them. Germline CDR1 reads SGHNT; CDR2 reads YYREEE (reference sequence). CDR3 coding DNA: TGTGCCAGCAGCTTGGGCGGCCTAAGCTCCTACAATGAGCAGTTCTTC. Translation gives CASSLGGLSSYNEQFF.

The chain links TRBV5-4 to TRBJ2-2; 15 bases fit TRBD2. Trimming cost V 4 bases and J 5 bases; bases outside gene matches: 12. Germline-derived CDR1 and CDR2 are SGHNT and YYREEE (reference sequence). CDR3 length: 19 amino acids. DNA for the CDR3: TGTGCCAGCAGCCAAGGGACTAGCGGGAGGCGTAAGCTAACCGGGGAGCTGTTTTTT. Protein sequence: CASSQGTSGRRKLTGELFF. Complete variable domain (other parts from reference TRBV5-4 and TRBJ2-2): ETGVTQSPTHLIKTRGQQVTLRCSSQSGHNTVSWYQQALGQGPQFIFQYYREEENGRGNFPPRFSGLQFPNYSSELNVNALELDDSALYLCASSQGTSGRRKLTGELFFGEGSRLTVL.

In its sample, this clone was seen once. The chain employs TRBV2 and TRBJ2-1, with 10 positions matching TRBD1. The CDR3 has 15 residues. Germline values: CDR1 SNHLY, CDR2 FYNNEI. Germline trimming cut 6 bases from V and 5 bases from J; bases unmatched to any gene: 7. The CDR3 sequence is CASRDRGNLHNEQFF. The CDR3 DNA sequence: TGTGCCAGCAGGGACAGGGGGAATCTGCACAATGAGCAGTTCTTC.

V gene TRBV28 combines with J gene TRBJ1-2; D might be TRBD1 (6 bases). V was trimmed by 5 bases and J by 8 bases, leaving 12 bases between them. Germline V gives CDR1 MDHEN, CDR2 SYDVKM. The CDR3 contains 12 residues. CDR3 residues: CASSVRGLGYTF. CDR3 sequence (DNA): TGTGCCAGCAGTGTAAGGGGGTTGGGCTACACCTTC.

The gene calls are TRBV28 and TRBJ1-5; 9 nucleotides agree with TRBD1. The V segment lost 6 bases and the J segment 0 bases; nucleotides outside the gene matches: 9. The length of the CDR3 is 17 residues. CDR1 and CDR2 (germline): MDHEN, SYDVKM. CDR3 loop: CASSWGTGKYSNQPQHF. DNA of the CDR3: TGTGCCAGCAGCTGGGGGACAGGGAAATATAGCAATCAGCCCCAGCATTTT.

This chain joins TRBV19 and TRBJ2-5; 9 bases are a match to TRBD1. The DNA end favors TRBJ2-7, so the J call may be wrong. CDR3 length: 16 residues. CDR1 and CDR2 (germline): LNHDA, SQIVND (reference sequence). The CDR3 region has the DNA TGTGCCAGTAGTATACAGGCAGGGACAGGGTCCTACGAGCAGTACTTC. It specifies CASSIQAGTGSYEQYF.

CDR3 amino acids: CASSLTGTSGRAEYEQYF. The CDR3 bases are TGTGCCAGCAGTTTAACCGGGACTAGCGGGAGGGCGGAATACGAGCAGTACTTC. The chain uses TRBV28 and TRBJ2-7; TRBD2 matches 16 bases. Germline V gene data show CDR1 as MDHEN and CDR2 as SYDVKM. The CDR3 extends over 18 amino acids. Trimming removed 2 bases from V and 4 bases from J; junction bases left unmatched: 8.

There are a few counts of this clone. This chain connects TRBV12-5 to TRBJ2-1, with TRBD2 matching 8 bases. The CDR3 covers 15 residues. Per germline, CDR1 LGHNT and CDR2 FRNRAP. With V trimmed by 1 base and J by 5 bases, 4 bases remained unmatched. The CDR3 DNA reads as TGTGCTAGTGGTTTGGGACTAGCGTTTAACAATGAGCAGTTCTTC. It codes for CASGLGLAFNNEQFF.

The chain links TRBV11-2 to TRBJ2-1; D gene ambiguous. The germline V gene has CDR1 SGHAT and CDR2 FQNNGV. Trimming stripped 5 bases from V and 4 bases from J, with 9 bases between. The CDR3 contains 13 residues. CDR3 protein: CASSTDVYNEQFF. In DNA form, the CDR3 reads TGTGCCAGCAGCACGGACGTATACAATGAGCAGTTCTTC.

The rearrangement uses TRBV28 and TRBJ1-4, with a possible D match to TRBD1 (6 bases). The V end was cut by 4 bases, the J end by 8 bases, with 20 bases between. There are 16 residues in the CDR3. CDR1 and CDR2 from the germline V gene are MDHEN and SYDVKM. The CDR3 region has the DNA TGTGCCAGCAGTTCCATTCGGGGGGGCACCGGGGAAAAACTGTTTTTT. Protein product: CASSSIRGGTGEKLFF. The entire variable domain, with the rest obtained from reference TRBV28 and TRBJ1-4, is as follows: DVKVTQSSRYLVKRTGEKVFLECVQDMDHENMFWYRQDPGLGLRLIYFSYDVKMKEKGDIPEGYSVSREKKERFSLILESASTNQTSMYLCASSSIRGGTGEKLFFGSGTQLSVL.

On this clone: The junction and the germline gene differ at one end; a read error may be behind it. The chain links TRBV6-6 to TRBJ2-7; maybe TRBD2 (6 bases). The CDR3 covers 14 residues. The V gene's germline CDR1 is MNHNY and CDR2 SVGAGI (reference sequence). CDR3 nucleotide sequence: TGTGCCAGCAGTCACTCGACTAGAAGCTACGAGCAGTACTTC. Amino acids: CASSHSTRSYEQYF.

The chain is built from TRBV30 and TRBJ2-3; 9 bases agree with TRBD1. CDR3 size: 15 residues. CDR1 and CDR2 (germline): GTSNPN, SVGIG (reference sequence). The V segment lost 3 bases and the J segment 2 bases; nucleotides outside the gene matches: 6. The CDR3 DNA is TGTGCCTGGAGGCATCGGGACAGGGCCACAGATACGCAGTATTTT. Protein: CAWRHRDRATDTQYF.

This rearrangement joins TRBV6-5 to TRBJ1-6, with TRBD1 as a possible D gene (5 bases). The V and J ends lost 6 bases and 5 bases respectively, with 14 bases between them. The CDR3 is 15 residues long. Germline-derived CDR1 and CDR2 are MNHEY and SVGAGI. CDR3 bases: TGTGCCAGCAGCCGTCCTGGGGGGGATAATTCACCCCTCCACTTT. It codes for CASSRPGGDNSPLHF.

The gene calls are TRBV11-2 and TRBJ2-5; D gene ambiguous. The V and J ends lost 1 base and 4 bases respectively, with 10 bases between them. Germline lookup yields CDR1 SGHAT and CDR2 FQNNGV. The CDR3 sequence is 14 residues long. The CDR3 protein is CASSLAALPETQYF. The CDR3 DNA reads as TGTGCCAGCAGCTTAGCGGCCCTACCAGAGACCCAGTACTTC.

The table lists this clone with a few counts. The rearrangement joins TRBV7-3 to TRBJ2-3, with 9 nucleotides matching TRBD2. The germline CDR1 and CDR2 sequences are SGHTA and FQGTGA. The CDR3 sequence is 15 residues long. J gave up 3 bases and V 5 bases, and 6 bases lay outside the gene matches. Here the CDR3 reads CASSNSAGGTDTQYF. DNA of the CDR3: TGTGCCAGCAGCAATTCAGCGGGAGGAACAGATACGCAGTATTTT.

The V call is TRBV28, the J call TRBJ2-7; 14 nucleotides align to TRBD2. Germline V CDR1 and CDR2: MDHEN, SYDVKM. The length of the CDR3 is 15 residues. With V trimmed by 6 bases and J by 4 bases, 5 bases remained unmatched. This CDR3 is CASSQWTSGRYEQYF. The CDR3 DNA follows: TGTGCCAGCAGCCAATGGACTAGCGGGAGGTACGAGCAGTACTTC.

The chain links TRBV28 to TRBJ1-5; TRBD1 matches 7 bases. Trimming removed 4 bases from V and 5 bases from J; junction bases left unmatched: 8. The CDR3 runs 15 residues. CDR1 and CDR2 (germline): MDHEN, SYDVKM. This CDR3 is CASSSGQAYYQPQHF. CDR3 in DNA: TGTGCCAGCAGTTCTGGACAGGCATATTATCAGCCCCAGCATTTT.

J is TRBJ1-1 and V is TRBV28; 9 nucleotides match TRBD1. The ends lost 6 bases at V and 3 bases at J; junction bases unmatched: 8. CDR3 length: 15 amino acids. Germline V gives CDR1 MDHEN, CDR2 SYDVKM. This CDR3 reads CASRGGQGTDTEAFF. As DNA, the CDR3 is TGTGCCAGCAGAGGCGGACAGGGGACGGACACTGAAGCTTTCTTT.